These 16 T cell receptor beta chains originate from one sample sequenced in a study of OX40 agonist ivuxolimab in advanced cancers. Measured with immunoSEQ multiplex PCR; TCRdb has only the in-frame clones, and not every one. The sample lists approximately 90,000 clones, approximately 88% occurring once. Source: CD4+ or CD8+ T cells sorted from blood, taken in a trial of the OX40 agonist ivuxolimab. These receptor sequences come from an adult with an advanced solid tumor such as melanoma, head and neck, liver or kidney cancer.

The rearrangement uses TRBV6-1 and TRBJ1-5, with D unresolved. CDR3 length: 14 amino acids. Trimming removed 0 bases from V and 3 bases from J, with 6 bases in between. Germline CDR1 reads MNHNS; CDR2 reads SASEGT. In DNA, the CDR3 is TGTGCCAGCAGTGAAGCCAGGATCAATCAGCCCCAGCATTTT. The encoded protein is CASSEARINQPQHF.

The V call is TRBV11-2, the J call TRBJ1-4, with a possible D match to TRBD1 (6 bases). V lost 2 bases and J lost 6, with 7 bases in between. From germline, CDR1 is SGHAT and CDR2 FQNNGV. The length of the CDR3 is 13 residues. The CDR3 spells CASSLSGDEKLFF. As DNA, the CDR3 is TGTGCCAGCAGCTTATCAGGGGATGAAAAACTGTTTTTT.

The rearrangement links TRBV7-8 to TRBJ1-2; no reliable D call. The CDR3 covers 13 residues. The germline V gene has CDR1 SGHVS and CDR2 FQNEAQ. Trimming cost V 5 bases and J 2 bases, with 9 bases left between them. The CDR3 coding sequence is TGTGCCAGCAGCCGTACACGGAACTATGGCTACACCTTC. It translates to CASSRTRNYGYTF.

The chain recombines TRBV7-2 with TRBJ2-1; 7 bases align to TRBD2. V lost 3 bases and J lost 5; bases outside the gene matches: 7. The germline gives CDR1 SGHTA, CDR2 FQGNSA. The CDR3 runs 15 residues. This CDR3 reads CASSFAGDANNEQFF. The CDR3, as DNA: TGTGCCAGCAGCTTTGCGGGAGATGCAAACAATGAGCAGTTCTTC.

V usage is TRBV7-6 and J usage is TRBJ2-5, with no clear D. The V end was cut by 5 bases, the J end by 7 bases, with 17 bases between. Germline V lookup: CDR1 SGHVS, CDR2 FNYEAQ. CDR3 length: 14 amino acids. This CDR3 reads CASSASTPPGTQYF. Here the CDR3 DNA reads TGTGCCAGCAGCGCCAGTACTCCTCCGGGGACCCAGTACTTC.

This chain connects TRBV28 to TRBJ2-2; maybe TRBD2 (5 bases). The V gene's germline CDR1 is MDHEN and CDR2 SYDVKM. The CDR3 is 15 residues long. V lost 5 bases to trimming and J lost 5 bases, with 15 bases between them. As DNA, the CDR3 is TGTGCCAGCAGTGGTGCGGGCAGATCAACCGGGGAGCTGTTTTTT. Translation: CASSGAGRSTGELFF.

This clone occurred a few times. The chain couples TRBV30 to TRBJ1-5, with D perhaps matching TRBD1 (6 bases). V was cut by 2 bases and J by 4 bases, with 15 bases left in between. The CDR3 totals 15 residues. Germline CDR1 and CDR2: GTSNPN and SVGIG (reference sequence). CDR3 sequence: CAWSSAHRDNQPQHF. Here the CDR3 DNA reads TGTGCCTGGAGTTCGGCCCACAGGGATAATCAGCCCCAGCATTTT.

The rearrangement links TRBV7-9 to TRBJ1-1; D gene uncertain. Germline-derived CDR1 and CDR2 are SEHNR and FQNEAQ (reference sequence). This CDR3 has 13 residues. V was shortened by 3 bases and J by 2 bases, with 7 bases between the two germline ends. CDR3 in amino acids: CASSFGINTEAFF. Here the CDR3 DNA reads TGTGCCAGCAGCTTCGGGATAAACACTGAAGCTTTCTTT.

The chain links TRBV10-3 to TRBJ1-1, with a weak D call TRBD1 (6 bases). The CDR3 has 14 amino acids. Germline lookup yields CDR1 ENHRY and CDR2 SYGVKD. Trimming cost V 4 bases and J 4 bases, with 13 bases left between them. The CDR3 DNA follows: TGTGCCATCAGTGCCCCGACAGGAGTCACTGAAGCTTTCTTT. As protein: CAISAPTGVTEAFF.

This clone was seen once. CDR3 loop: CASTRGGDHQTQYF. The CDR3 bases are TGTGCCAGCACTCGCGGCGGAGACCACCAGACCCAGTACTTC. The chain couples TRBV18 to TRBJ2-5; D is ambiguous. V was shortened by 8 bases and J by 6 bases, with 19 bases between the two germline ends. The CDR3 is 14 amino acids. Looked up from germline, CDR1 is KGHSH and CDR2 is LQKENI.

The chain links TRBV5-1 to TRBJ1-1; perhaps TRBD1 as D (5 bases). Trimming shortened V by 4 bases and J by 4 bases, and 11 bases separated the two germline ends. From germline, CDR1 is SGHRS and CDR2 YFSETQ. The CDR3 sequence is 13 residues long. CDR3 loop: CASSRTGLTEAFF. CDR3 DNA sequence: TGCGCCAGCAGCCGCACGGGGCTCACTGAAGCTTTCTTT.

J is TRBJ2-3 and V is TRBV7-3; D is possibly TRBD1 or TRBD2 (5 bases each). Trimming removed 0 bases from V and 4 bases from J, with 8 bases in between. CDR1 and CDR2 from the germline V gene are SGHTA and FQGTGA. The length of the CDR3 is 14 residues. The CDR3 nucleotides are TGTGCCAGCAGCTTAACGAGGGACGCAGATACGCAGTATTTT. Translated: CASSLTRDADTQYF.

The CDR3, as DNA: TGTGCCAGCAGCTTCCAGGGGACAGGGGGCACTGAAGCTTTCTTT. This encodes CASSFQGTGGTEAFF. V and J are TRBV13 and TRBJ1-1; 11 bases agree with TRBD1. The germline gives CDR1 PRHDT, CDR2 FYEKMQ (reference sequence). The ends lost 3 bases at V and 4 bases at J; junction bases unmatched: 4. This CDR3 has 15 amino acids.

The chain links TRBV30 to TRBJ2-3; no definite D call. Germline V gene sequence: CDR1 GTSNPN, CDR2 SVGIG (reference sequence). Trimming pared 0 bases from V and 3 bases from J, leaving 13 bases between. This CDR3 has 15 residues. The CDR3 loop is CAWSVRVSGTDTQYF. The CDR3 nucleotides read TGTGCCTGGAGTGTAAGGGTTTCTGGGACAGATACGCAGTATTTT.

V gene TRBV6-5 combines with J gene TRBJ2-7; 9 positions agree with TRBD1. Looked up from germline, CDR1 is MNHEY and CDR2 is SVGAGI. J gave up 5 bases and V 2 bases, and 1 base lay outside the gene matches. The CDR3 runs 13 residues. As DNA, the CDR3 is TGTGCCAGCAGTTACGACAGGGGGGACGAGCAGTACTTC. It yields the protein CASSYDRGDEQYF.

V usage is TRBV5-4 and J usage is TRBJ2-5, with no clear D. The germline gives CDR1 SGHNT, CDR2 YYREEE (reference sequence). V shed 0 bases and J shed 5 bases, with 11 bases lying between them. The CDR3 sequence is 14 residues long. CDR3 amino acids: CASSLAGYPETQYF. Written as DNA, the CDR3 is TGTGCCAGCAGCTTGGCCGGCTACCCGGAGACCCAGTACTTC. The full variable domain, its missing parts supplied by reference TRBV5-4 and TRBJ2-5, is ETGVTQSPTHLIKTRGQQVTLRCSSQSGHNTVSWYQQALGQGPQFIFQYYREEENGRGNFPPRFSGLQFPNYSSELNVNALELDDSALYLCASSLAGYPETQYFGPGTRLLVL.